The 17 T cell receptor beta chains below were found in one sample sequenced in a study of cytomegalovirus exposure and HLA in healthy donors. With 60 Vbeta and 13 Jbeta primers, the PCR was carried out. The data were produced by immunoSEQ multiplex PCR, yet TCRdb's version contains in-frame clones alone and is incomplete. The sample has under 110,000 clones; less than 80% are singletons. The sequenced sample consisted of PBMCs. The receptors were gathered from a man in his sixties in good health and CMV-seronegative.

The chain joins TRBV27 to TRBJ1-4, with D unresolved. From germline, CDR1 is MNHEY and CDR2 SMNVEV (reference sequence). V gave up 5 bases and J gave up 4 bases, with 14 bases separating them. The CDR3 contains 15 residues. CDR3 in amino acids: CASSPNPFSNEKLFF. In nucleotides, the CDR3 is TGTGCCAGCAGTCCGAACCCCTTTAGTAATGAAAAACTGTTTTTT.

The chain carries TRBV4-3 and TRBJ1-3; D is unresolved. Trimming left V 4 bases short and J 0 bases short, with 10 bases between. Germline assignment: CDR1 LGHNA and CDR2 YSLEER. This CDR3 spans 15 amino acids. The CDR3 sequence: CASSRRKDSGNTIYF. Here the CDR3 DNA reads TGCGCCAGCAGCCGGCGGAAGGACTCTGGAAACACCATATATTTT.

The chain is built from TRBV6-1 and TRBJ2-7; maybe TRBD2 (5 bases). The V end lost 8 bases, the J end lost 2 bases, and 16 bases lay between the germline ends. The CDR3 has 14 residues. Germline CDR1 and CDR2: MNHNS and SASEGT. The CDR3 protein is CASLSGKSPYEQYF. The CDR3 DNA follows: TGTGCCAGCCTCTCCGGGAAATCTCCCTACGAGCAGTACTTC.

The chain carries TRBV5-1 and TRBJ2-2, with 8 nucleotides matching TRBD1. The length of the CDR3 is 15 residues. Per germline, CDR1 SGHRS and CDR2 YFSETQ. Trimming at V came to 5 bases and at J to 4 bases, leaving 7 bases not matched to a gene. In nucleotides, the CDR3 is TGCGCCAGCAGGACCCAGGGGGCGAGCACCGGGGAGCTGTTTTTT. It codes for CASRTQGASTGELFF.

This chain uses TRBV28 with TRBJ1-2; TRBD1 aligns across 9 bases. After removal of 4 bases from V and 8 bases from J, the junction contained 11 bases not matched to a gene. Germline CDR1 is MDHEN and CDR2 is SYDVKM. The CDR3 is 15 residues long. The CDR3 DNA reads TGTGCCAGCAGTTCTCGGGACAGGGCCCTTAAGGGCTACACCTTC. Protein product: CASSSRDRALKGYTF.

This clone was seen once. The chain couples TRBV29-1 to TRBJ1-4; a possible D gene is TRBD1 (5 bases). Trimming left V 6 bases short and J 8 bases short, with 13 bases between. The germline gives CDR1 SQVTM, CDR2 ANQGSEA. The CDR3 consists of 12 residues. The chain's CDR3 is CSVRLGGEKLFF. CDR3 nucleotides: TGCAGCGTCCGCCTTGGGGGGGAAAAACTGTTTTTT.

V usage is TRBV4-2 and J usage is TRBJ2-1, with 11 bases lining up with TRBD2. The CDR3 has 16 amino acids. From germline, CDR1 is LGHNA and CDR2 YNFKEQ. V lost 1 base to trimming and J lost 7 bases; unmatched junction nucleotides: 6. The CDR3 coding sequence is TGTGCCAGCAGCCAAGTCCCCGGGACTAGCGGAAATGAGCAGTTCTTC. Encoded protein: CASSQVPGTSGNEQFF.

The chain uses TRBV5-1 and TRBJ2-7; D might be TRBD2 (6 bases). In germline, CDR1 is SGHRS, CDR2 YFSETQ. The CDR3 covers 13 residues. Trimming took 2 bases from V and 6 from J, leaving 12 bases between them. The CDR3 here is CASSLTPSAEQYV. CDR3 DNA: TGCGCCAGCAGCTTAACCCCTAGCGCCGAGCAGTACGTC.

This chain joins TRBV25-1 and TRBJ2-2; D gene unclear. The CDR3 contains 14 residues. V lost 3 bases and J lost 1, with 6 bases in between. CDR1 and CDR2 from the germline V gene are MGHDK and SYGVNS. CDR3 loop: CASSEAGNTGELFF. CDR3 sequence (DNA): TGTGCCAGCAGTGAGGCTGGGAACACCGGGGAGCTGTTTTTT.

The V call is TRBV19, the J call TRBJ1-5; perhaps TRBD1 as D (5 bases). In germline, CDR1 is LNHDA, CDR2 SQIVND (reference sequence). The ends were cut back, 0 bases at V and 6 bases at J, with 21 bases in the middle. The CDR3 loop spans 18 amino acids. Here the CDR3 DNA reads TGTGCCAGTAGTATAGATCCGGGACTTCTCAAACCAAGTCAGCCCCAGCATTTT. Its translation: CASSIDPGLLKPSQPQHF.

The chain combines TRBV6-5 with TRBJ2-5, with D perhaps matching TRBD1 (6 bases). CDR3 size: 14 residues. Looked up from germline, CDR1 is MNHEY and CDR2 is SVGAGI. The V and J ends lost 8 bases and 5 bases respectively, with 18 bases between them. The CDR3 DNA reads TGTGCCAGCTCCCCCTCTGGGGGCGGGGAGACCCAGTACTTC. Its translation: CASSPSGGGETQYF.

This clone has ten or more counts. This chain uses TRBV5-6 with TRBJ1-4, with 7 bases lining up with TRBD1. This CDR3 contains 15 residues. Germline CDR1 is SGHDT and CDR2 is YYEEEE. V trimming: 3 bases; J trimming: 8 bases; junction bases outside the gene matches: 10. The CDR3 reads CASSWRRGPGEKLFF. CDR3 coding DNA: TGTGCCAGCAGCTGGAGGAGGGGGCCGGGGGAAAAACTGTTTTTT.

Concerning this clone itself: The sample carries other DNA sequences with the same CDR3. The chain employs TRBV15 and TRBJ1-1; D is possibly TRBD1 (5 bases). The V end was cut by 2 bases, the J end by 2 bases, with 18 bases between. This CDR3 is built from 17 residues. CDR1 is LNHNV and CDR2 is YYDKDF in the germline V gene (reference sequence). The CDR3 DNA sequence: TGTGCCACCAGCAGATCGACGGTGGGGCAATCTAACACTGAAGCTTTCTTT. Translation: CATSRSTVGQSNTEAFF.

As DNA, the CDR3 is TGTGCCTGGAGTAGGGACAGGGACTATGGCTACACCTTC. Protein product: CAWSRDRDYGYTF. The V call is TRBV30, the J call TRBJ1-2, with TRBD1 matching over 9 bases. This CDR3 is 13 amino acids long. Germline-derived CDR1 and CDR2 are GTSNPN and SVGIG (reference sequence). V shed 2 bases and J 3 bases; nucleotides not matched to a gene: 1.

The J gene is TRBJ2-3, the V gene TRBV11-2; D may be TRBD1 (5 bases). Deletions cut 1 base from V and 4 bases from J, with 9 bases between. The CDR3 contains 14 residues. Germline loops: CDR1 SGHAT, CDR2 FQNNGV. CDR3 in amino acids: CASSLVRGADTQYF. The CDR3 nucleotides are TGTGCCAGCAGCTTAGTTAGGGGCGCAGATACGCAGTATTTT.

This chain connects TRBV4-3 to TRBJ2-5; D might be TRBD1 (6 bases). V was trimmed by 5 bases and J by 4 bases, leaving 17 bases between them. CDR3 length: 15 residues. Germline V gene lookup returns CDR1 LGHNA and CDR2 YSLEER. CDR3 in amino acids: CASSTETGRSETQYF. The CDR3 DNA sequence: TGCGCCAGCAGCACCGAAACAGGGCGATCAGAGACCCAGTACTTC.

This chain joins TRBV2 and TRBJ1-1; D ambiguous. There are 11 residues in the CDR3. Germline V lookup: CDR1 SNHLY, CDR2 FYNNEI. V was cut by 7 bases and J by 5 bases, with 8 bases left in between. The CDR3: CASNSGTEAFF. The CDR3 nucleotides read TGTGCCAGCAATTCGGGAACTGAAGCTTTCTTT. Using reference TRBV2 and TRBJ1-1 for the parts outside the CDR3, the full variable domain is EPEVTQTPSHQVTQMGQEVILRCVPISNHLYFYWYRQILGQKVEFLVSFYNNEISEKSEIFDDQFSVERPDGSNFTLKIRSTKLEDSAMYFCASNSGTEAFFGQGTRLTVV.